Given below is one T cell receptor (beta chain) in context. This entry belongs to a study of CD8+CD57+ T cells in acquired aplastic anemia. Genomic DNA was employed as the template in profiling TCR beta VDJ and CDR3. TCRdb independently ran MiXCR on the reads; one entry per CDR3 protein. The sample lists over 100,000 distinct CDR3 sequences, about 40% occurring once. Germline CDR1 SGHTA, CDR2 FQGNSA. The length of the CDR3 is 11 residues. V lost 5 bases, J lost 7 bases, and 6 bases lay in between. V gene TRBV7-2 combines with J gene TRBJ2-1; no clear D gene. Sequences were obtained from sorted CD4+, CD8+, or CD8+CD57+ T cells (not recorded which) from PBMCs. This receptor was identified in a human donor in good health, serving as a control. CDR3 coding DNA: TGTGCCAGCAGCCGACAAAATGAGCAGTTCTTC. Translating it yields CASSRQNEQFF.